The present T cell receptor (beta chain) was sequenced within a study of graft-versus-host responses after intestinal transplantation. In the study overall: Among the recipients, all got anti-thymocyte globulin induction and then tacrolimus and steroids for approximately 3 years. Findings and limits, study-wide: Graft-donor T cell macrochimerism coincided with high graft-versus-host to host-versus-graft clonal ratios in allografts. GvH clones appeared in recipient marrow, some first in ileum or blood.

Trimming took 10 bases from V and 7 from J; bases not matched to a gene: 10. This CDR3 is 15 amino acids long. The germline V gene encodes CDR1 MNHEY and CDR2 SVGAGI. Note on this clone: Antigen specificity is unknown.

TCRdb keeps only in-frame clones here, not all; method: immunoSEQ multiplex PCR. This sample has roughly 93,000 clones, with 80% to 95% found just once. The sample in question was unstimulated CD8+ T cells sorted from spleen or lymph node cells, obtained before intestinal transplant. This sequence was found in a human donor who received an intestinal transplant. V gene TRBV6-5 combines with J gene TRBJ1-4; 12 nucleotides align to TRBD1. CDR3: CATQGTGGEFEKLFF. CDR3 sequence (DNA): TGTGCCACCCAGGGGACAGGGGGCGAGTTTGAAAAACTGTTTTTT.